This T cell receptor (beta chain) was captured by sequencing in a study of T cells in Graves' hyperthyroidism and ophthalmopathy. V lost 5 bases to trimming and J lost 2 bases; unmatched junction nucleotides: 8. The CDR3 is 16 residues long. Amplification of TCR beta CDR3 regions was performed using RNA transcripts as template. TCR CDR3 regions were first amplified by RT-PCR with HTBI primers. From the multiplex PCR reads, TCRdb called clonotypes with MiXCR, one entry per CDR3 protein. The sample holds a few hundred thousand distinct CDR3 sequences, under 60% seen once. Regarding the study as a whole: Model predictions of ophthalmopathy came a median around 6.5 months before onset. In the blood, most expanded thyroid clonotypes above 0.001 appeared as well. Stable hyperthyroidism was told apart from ophthalmopathy by a model built on 13 V-J features.

As to this clonotype: No antigen is known for it.

These patients, aged 18 to 65, had recently diagnosed hyperthyroidism lasting under 2 months. The chain combines TRBV12-3 or TRBV12-4 with TRBJ2-2, with TRBD1 identical over 7 bases. Sequenced material: peripheral blood or thyroid tissue (not recorded which). This receptor was obtained from a woman under 30 with Graves' hyperthyroidism. The CDR3 DNA follows: TGTGCCAGCAGTGCCCCGACAGGGCTTAACACCGGGGAGCTGTTTTTT. Translation: CASSAPTGLNTGELFF.